The 15 T cell receptor beta chains below all came from one sample that was sequenced in a study of graft-versus-host responses after intestinal transplantation. Their specific antigens are unknown. Assay: immunoSEQ multiplex PCR; the TCRdb copy retains only in-frame clones and omits some. Of approximately 70,000 clones in the sample, roughly nine tenths were seen once. The sample in question was unstimulated CD8+ T cells sorted from spleen or lymph node cells, obtained before intestinal transplant. These receptors were collected from a human donor who received an intestinal transplant.

This sequence joins TRBV9 and TRBJ1-1, with TRBD1 as a possible D gene (5 bases). There are 13 residues in the CDR3. V was shortened by 3 bases and J by 5 bases, with 11 bases between the two germline ends. CDR1 and CDR2 (germline): SGDLS, YYNGEE. CDR3 DNA sequence: TGTGCCAGCAGCGGCGGGGACTGGACTGAAGCTTTCTTT. Its translation is CASSGGDWTEAFF. The complete variable domain, with remaining parts taken from reference TRBV9 and TRBJ1-1, reads DSGVTQTPKHLITATGQRVTLRCSPRSGDLSVYWYQQSLDQGLQFLIQYYNGEERAKGNILERFSAQQFPDLHSELNLSSLELGDSALYFCASSGGDWTEAFFGQGTRLTVV.

The chain is built from TRBV6-5 and TRBJ2-7; 10 bases agree with TRBD2. V trimming: 6 bases; J trimming: 6 bases; junction bases outside the gene matches: 8. Germline CDR1 and CDR2: MNHEY and SVGAGI. This CDR3 has 14 residues. CDR3 in DNA: TGTGCCAGCAGCGCAGCGGGGGGGCAGGTCGAGCAGTACTTC. Its protein is CASSAAGGQVEQYF.

This chain joins TRBV19 and TRBJ2-1, with 14 bases matching TRBD2. V shed 8 bases and J 5 bases; nucleotides not matched to a gene: 8. Germline values: CDR1 LNHDA, CDR2 SQIVND (reference sequence). CDR3 length equals 16 residues. The CDR3 loop reads CASRRPGLAGDNEQFF. The CDR3 DNA sequence: TGTGCCAGTCGACGCCCGGGACTAGCGGGAGACAATGAGCAGTTCTTC.

The V gene is TRBV7-3, the J gene TRBJ2-1, with TRBD1 as a possible D gene (6 bases). This CDR3 has 15 amino acids. Germline V gives CDR1 SGHTA, CDR2 FQGTGA. Trimming took 0 bases from V and 4 from J, leaving 10 bases between them. The chain's CDR3 is CASSLTIQGYNEQFF. The CDR3 nucleotides read TGTGCCAGCAGCTTAACGATACAGGGATACAATGAGCAGTTCTTC.

This sequence joins TRBV28 and TRBJ1-2; 7 bases are a match to TRBD1. The CDR3 has 15 amino acids. CDR1 MDHEN and CDR2 SYDVKM come from the germline V gene. V lost 6 bases, J lost 4 bases, and 11 bases stayed unmatched. CDR3 amino acids: CASSPRETGFYGYTF. The DNA of the CDR3 is TGTGCCAGCAGCCCTCGGGAGACAGGGTTCTATGGCTACACCTTC.

The chain recombines TRBV4-1 with TRBJ1-6, with D unclear. V was trimmed by 0 bases and J by 10 bases, leaving 7 bases between them. CDR3 size: 13 residues. Germline CDR1 reads MGHRA; CDR2 reads YSYEKL. In nucleotides, the CDR3 is TGCGCCAGCAGCCAAGATACCGGGTCACCCCTCCACTTT. It is translated as CASSQDTGSPLHF.

The chain combines TRBV6-5 with TRBJ1-2; maybe TRBD1 (5 bases). The germline V gene encodes CDR1 MNHEY and CDR2 SVGAGI. The V and J ends lost 6 bases and 6 bases respectively, with 8 bases between them. This CDR3 is built from 11 residues. As DNA, the CDR3 is TGTGCCAGCAGATCAGGGCATGGCTACACCTTC. This gives the protein CASRSGHGYTF.

A single count supports this clone. The chain is built from TRBV6-7 and TRBJ1-5; D uncertain. TRBV6-7 falls under the ORF class, with uncertain function. The CDR3 is 17 amino acids. With 0 bases removed from V and 0 bases from J, the gap between germline ends came to 12 bases. As DNA, the CDR3 is TGTGCCAGCAGTTACTCGAGAGGAGTGAATAGCAATCAGCCCCAGCATTTT. This encodes CASSYSRGVNSNQPQHF.

V and J are TRBV27 and TRBJ2-7; the match to TRBD1 covers 9 bases. The CDR3 sequence is 14 residues long. V was pared by 5 bases and J by 7 bases, with 9 bases of the junction left unmatched. Germline CDR1 and CDR2: MNHEY and SMNVEV (reference sequence). Written as DNA, the CDR3 is TGTGCCAGCAGTATGACCGGGACAGGGTCTGAGCAGTACTTC. It encodes CASSMTGTGSEQYF.

This chain uses TRBV7-6 with TRBJ2-7; a possible D gene is TRBD2 (5 bases). V lost 5 bases, J lost 5 bases, and 22 bases lay in between. The CDR3 is 16 residues long. Germline V gene lookup returns CDR1 SGHVS and CDR2 FNYEAQ. The DNA of the CDR3 is TGTGCCAGCAGCCCAACTAGACCGGACCTGTTGGACGAGCAGTACTTC. Protein product: CASSPTRPDLLDEQYF.

The J gene is TRBJ2-3, the V gene TRBV4-1; TRBD2 aligns across 10 bases. The CDR3 spans 17 residues. Trimming removed 0 bases from V and 4 bases from J; junction bases left unmatched: 7. The germline gives CDR1 MGHRA, CDR2 YSYEKL. The CDR3 DNA reads TGCGCCAGCAGCCAAGACCTTCCTAGCGGGAGCGCAGATACGCAGTATTTT. Translation: CASSQDLPSGSADTQYF.

The V gene is TRBV10-3, the J gene TRBJ2-7; D perhaps matches TRBD1 (5 bases). CDR1 and CDR2 (germline): ENHRY, SYGVKD. The CDR3 is made up of 15 amino acids. The germline V and J ends were trimmed by 0 bases and 0 bases, with 9 bases remaining between them. The CDR3 is CAISESWGSSYEQYF. DNA of the CDR3: TGTGCCATCAGTGAGTCTTGGGGCTCCTCCTACGAGCAGTACTTC.

The CDR3 spells CASSLAQGANYGYTF. Here the CDR3 DNA reads TGTGCCAGCAGCTTGGCACAGGGGGCGAACTATGGCTACACCTTC. The V and J genes are TRBV7-2 and TRBJ1-2; 9 nucleotides match TRBD1. V gave up 3 bases and J gave up 2 bases; unmatched junction bases: 4. Germline V gene lookup returns CDR1 SGHTA and CDR2 FQGNSA. The CDR3 loop spans 15 amino acids.

The chain joins TRBV28 to TRBJ2-7; TRBD1 agrees at 9 bases. The CDR3 is 16 amino acids. Germline V gene sequence: CDR1 MDHEN, CDR2 SYDVKM. V lost 4 bases, J lost 1 base, and 8 bases stayed unmatched. DNA for the CDR3: TGTGCCAGCAGTTCCCCTGGACAGGGGCCTTCCTACGAGCAGTACTTC. Translated: CASSSPGQGPSYEQYF.

There are a few counts of this clone. V and J are TRBV2 and TRBJ2-2; possible D gene TRBD1, 5 bases. The CDR3 is 15 residues long. Trimming removed 3 bases from V and 1 base from J, with 9 bases in between. Germline values: CDR1 SNHLY, CDR2 FYNNEI. DNA of the CDR3: TGTGCCAGCAGTGACGGTACAGGGAACACCGGGGAGCTGTTTTTT. Translation: CASSDGTGNTGELFF. Drawing the rest from reference TRBV2 and TRBJ2-2, the complete variable domain is EPEVTQTPSHQVTQMGQEVILRCVPISNHLYFYWYRQILGQKVEFLVSFYNNEISEKSEIFDDQFSVERPDGSNFTLKIRSTKLEDSAMYFCASSDGTGNTGELFFGEGSRLTVL.